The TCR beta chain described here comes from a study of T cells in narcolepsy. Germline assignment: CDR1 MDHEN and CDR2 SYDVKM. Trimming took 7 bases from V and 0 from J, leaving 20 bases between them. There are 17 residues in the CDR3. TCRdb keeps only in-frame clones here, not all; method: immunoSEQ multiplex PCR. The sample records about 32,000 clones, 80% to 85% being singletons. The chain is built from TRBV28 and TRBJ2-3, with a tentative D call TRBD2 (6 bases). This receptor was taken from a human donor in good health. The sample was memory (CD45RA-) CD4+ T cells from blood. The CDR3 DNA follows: TGTGCCAGCATGGAAACGGGACTGCCTACTAGCACAGATACGCAGTATTTT. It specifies CASMETGLPTSTDTQYF. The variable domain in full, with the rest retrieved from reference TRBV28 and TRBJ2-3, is DVKVTQSSRYLVKRTGEKVFLECVQDMDHENMFWYRQDPGLGLRLIYFSYDVKMKEKGDIPEGYSVSREKKERFSLILESASTNQTSMYLCASMETGLPTSTDTQYFGPGTRLTVL.